The T cell receptor (beta chain) described here comes from a study of response to subunit inactivated influenza vaccine. Study findings and constraints: Authors suggested each seasonal flu vaccination may recruit only limited numbers of new T cells.

TCRdb itself ran the RT-PCR reads through MiXCR, one entry per CDR3 protein. The sample includes 750,000 to 850,000 distinct CDR3 sequences, less than 20% of them seen just once. Concerning this clonotype: As yet, its antigen is unknown.

The CDR3 spans 16 residues. After removal of 4 bases from V and 5 bases from J, the junction contained 9 bases not matched to a gene. Germline-derived CDR1 and CDR2 are KGHDR and SFDVKD. The gene calls are TRBV24-1 and TRBJ2-5; 10 nucleotides agree with TRBD1. The source is a man aged 45-60 years who received an inactivated influenza vaccine. The sample consisted of PBMCs from blood, taken more than 4 days after vaccination. The CDR3 here is CATSDPRTGGRETQYF. The CDR3 region has the DNA TGTGCCACCAGTGACCCAAGGACAGGGGGACGGGAGACCCAGTACTTC.